One TCR beta chain is described in this entry. Data came from immunoSEQ multiplex PCR; TCRdb stores just in-frame clones and leaves some out. The sample has more than 250,000 clones, around 88% seen once. Germline V gene sequence: CDR1 SGHKS, CDR2 YYEKEE (reference sequence). The CDR3 has 13 residues. The V and J ends lost 0 bases and 5 bases respectively, with 6 bases between them. This specimen comes from a study of blood T cell repertoires in COVID-19. Turning to the study itself: Specimens from acute and convalescent COVID-19 originated in the United States, Italy and Spain.

This chain connects TRBV5-5 to TRBJ1-5; D gene unclear. The sequence derives from a woman aged 35 to 49 who had recovered from COVID-19. What was sequenced was PBMCs or T cells enriched from blood (not recorded which). As DNA, the CDR3 is TGTGCCAGCAGCTTGGATCGGGATCAGCCCCAGCATTTT. Its protein is CASSLDRDQPQHF.